The 14 T cell receptor beta chains reported below all come from one sample, sequenced in a study of cytomegalovirus exposure and HLA in healthy donors. Use of 60 Vbeta and 13 Jbeta primers characterized the PCR. Assay: immunoSEQ multiplex PCR; the TCRdb copy retains only in-frame clones and omits some. This repertoire shows 90,000 to 95,000 clones, roughly 73% found once; its top ten account for 4% to 5.5%. Specimen: PBMCs. The receptors were sampled from a male donor in good health and CMV-seropositive.

The chain's CDR3 is CASSSPSVGGGYEQYF. The DNA of the CDR3 is TGCGCCAGCAGCTCTCCTAGCGTGGGAGGCGGGTACGAGCAGTACTTC. The chain is built from TRBV5-1 and TRBJ2-7; maybe TRBD2 (6 bases). Trimming left V 3 bases short and J 4 bases short, with 20 bases between. CDR3 size: 16 residues. The germline V gene has CDR1 SGHRS and CDR2 YFSETQ.

Only a few counts were recorded for this clone. The chain joins TRBV4-2 to TRBJ2-3; unclear D gene. Trimming removed 1 base from V and 4 bases from J, with 9 bases in between. The CDR3 sequence is 14 residues long. Germline loops: CDR1 LGHNA, CDR2 YNFKEQ. The CDR3: CASSQVAASDTQYF. CDR3 in DNA: TGTGCCAGCAGCCAAGTGGCGGCCTCAGATACGCAGTATTTT.

Notes on this clone: The sample contains more than one DNA sequence encoding this CDR3. V gene TRBV28 combines with J gene TRBJ1-1; no definite D call. This CDR3 contains 18 residues. V was clipped by 7 bases and J by 4 bases, with 28 bases between them. Germline CDR1 is MDHEN and CDR2 is SYDVKM. Here the CDR3 reads CASTSYPSLAGMATEAFF. Written as DNA, the CDR3 is TGTGCCAGCACTAGTTACCCCTCCTTGGCGGGGATGGCCACTGAAGCTTTCTTT.

The chain couples TRBV27 to TRBJ2-6; D is undetermined. This CDR3 spans 17 amino acids. Trimming removed 2 bases at V and 4 bases at J, with 15 bases between. Per germline, CDR1 MNHEY and CDR2 SMNVEV (reference sequence). The CDR3 reads CASSLIAPTYGANVLTF. CDR3 nucleotide sequence: TGTGCCAGCAGTTTAATTGCTCCAACTTACGGGGCCAACGTCCTGACTTTC.

This chain connects TRBV5-1 to TRBJ2-7, with 7 nucleotides matching TRBD2. This CDR3 contains 14 residues. Germline lookup yields CDR1 SGHRS and CDR2 YFSETQ. J gave up 2 bases and V 4 bases, and 6 bases lay outside the gene matches. The DNA of the CDR3 is TGCGCCAGCAGCGGTTGGGAGGGTGCCTACGAGCAGTACTTC. Encoded protein: CASSGWEGAYEQYF.

A single count supports this clone. This chain links TRBV5-4 with TRBJ2-5; TRBD2 matches at 7 bases. This CDR3 is 16 amino acids long. Germline V gives CDR1 SGHNT, CDR2 YYREEE (reference sequence). J was trimmed by 2 bases and V by 1 base; bases with no gene match: 8. In nucleotides, the CDR3 is TGTGCCAGCAGCTTGTACCAGGAGCGGGGTCAAGAGACCCAGTACTTC. This encodes CASSLYQERGQETQYF.

V and J are TRBV27 and TRBJ1-2; a possible D gene is TRBD1 (6 bases). CDR1 is MNHEY, CDR2 SMNVEV, per germline (reference sequence). The CDR3 extends over 13 amino acids. Trimming shortened V by 5 bases and J by 5 bases, and 12 bases separated the two germline ends. The CDR3 coding sequence is TGTGCCAGCAGTCCACAGGGTTTTTATGGCTACACCTTC. This codes for CASSPQGFYGYTF.

The chain joins TRBV7-9 to TRBJ2-7, with a weak D call TRBD1 (6 bases). Between the trimmed V and J ends, which lost 5 bases and 5 bases, there was a span of 10 bases. Germline V gene sequence: CDR1 SEHNR, CDR2 FQNEAQ (reference sequence). The CDR3 loop spans 12 amino acids. For the CDR3, the DNA is TGTGCCAGCAGCCCCCCAGGGGACGAGCAGTACTTC. Protein sequence: CASSPPGDEQYF.

The V gene is TRBV29-1, the J gene TRBJ2-5; no reliable D call. Germline-derived CDR1 and CDR2 are SQVTM and ANQGSEA. Trimming took off 0 bases at V and 2 bases at J, with 13 bases between the two ends. The CDR3 loop spans 15 amino acids. The CDR3 reads CSVEDWRQAQETQYF. The CDR3 DNA sequence: TGCAGCGTTGAAGATTGGCGGCAAGCTCAAGAGACCCAGTACTTC.

This clone was picked up one time. The chain uses TRBV27 and TRBJ2-1; D is undetermined. There are 13 residues in the CDR3. V lost 4 bases, J lost 2 bases, and 6 bases lay in between. The germline gives CDR1 MNHEY, CDR2 SMNVEV (reference sequence). DNA of the CDR3: TGTGCCAGCAGTTCAGAACCCTACAATGAGCAGTTCTTC. Amino acids: CASSSEPYNEQFF.

This chain connects TRBV2 to TRBJ1-2; possibly TRBD1 for D (5 bases). Germline V gives CDR1 SNHLY, CDR2 FYNNEI. The V end lost 7 bases, the J end lost 4 bases, and 19 bases lay between the germline ends. This CDR3 is 15 amino acids long. The CDR3 DNA is TGTGCCAGCAATCCCAGGGAAGGCTTCGGCTATGGCTACACCTTC. As protein: CASNPREGFGYGYTF.

This chain uses TRBV28 with TRBJ1-1; no definite D call. V lost 2 bases and J 0 bases, leaving 7 bases between the germline ends. In germline, CDR1 is MDHEN, CDR2 SYDVKM. This CDR3 is built from 14 residues. CDR3 in amino acids: CASSLGQLNTEAFF. Here the CDR3 DNA reads TGTGCCAGCAGTTTAGGGCAGTTGAACACTGAAGCTTTCTTT.

This clone turned up a few times. The chain uses TRBV6-6 and TRBJ2-7, with 7 bases matching TRBD2. Germline trimming cut 10 bases from V and 2 bases from J; bases unmatched to any gene: 11. This CDR3 has 14 residues. Germline CDR1 is MNHNY and CDR2 is SVGAGI (reference sequence). DNA of the CDR3: TGTGCCATCCCTTTATGCGGGGGACCCTACGAGCAGTACTTC. Encoded protein: CAIPLCGGPYEQYF.

In this sample, this clone turned up once. J is TRBJ2-5 and V is TRBV5-6, with D perhaps TRBD1 (5 bases). This CDR3 spans 13 amino acids. The V end was cut by 0 bases, the J end by 4 bases, with 7 bases between. Germline assignment: CDR1 SGHDT and CDR2 YYEEEE. The CDR3 is CASSLGQIETQYF. The CDR3, as DNA: TGTGCCAGCAGCTTGGGACAGATAGAGACCCAGTACTTC.